This T cell receptor (beta chain) originates from a study of T cells in Graves' hyperthyroidism and ophthalmopathy. Germline V gene data show CDR1 as SEHNR and CDR2 as FQNEAQ (reference sequence). This CDR3 has 14 residues. Trimming took 3 bases from V and 5 from J, leaving 11 bases between them. From under 12 ml of fresh peripheral blood, PBMCs were isolated. This clonotype was observed many times. The CDR3 regions of TCR beta were amplified from RNA transcripts. HTBI primers were the set used in a first-round RT-PCR of the TCR CDR3. One entry per CDR3 protein results from TCRdb running MiXCR on the multiplex PCR reads. The sample gives some 500,000 distinct CDR3 sequences, approximately 15% of which show up once; about 17% is in the top ten.

The TCR was taken from a woman aged 18-30 years with Graves' hyperthyroidism. The sequencing input was blood. The chain recombines TRBV7-9 with TRBJ2-1; D ambiguous. CDR3 coding DNA: TGTGCCAGCAGCTTTCATGGCGAACACAATGAGCAGTTCTTC. Its protein is CASSFHGEHNEQFF.